The 17 T cell receptor beta chains below come from one sample, sequenced in a study of cytomegalovirus exposure and HLA in healthy donors. The PCR used 60 Vbeta and 13 Jbeta primers. Method: immunoSEQ multiplex PCR; TCRdb's copy keeps in-frame clones and lacks some. The sample data list some 30,000 clones. Input material: PBMCs. Receptors were obtained from a female donor in good health and CMV-seronegative.

This chain joins TRBV18 and TRBJ2-7; 7 nucleotides agree with TRBD2. J lost 1 base, V lost 2 bases, and 2 bases had no gene match. This CDR3 has 14 amino acids. CDR1 and CDR2 from the germline V gene are KGHSH and LQKENI. The CDR3: CASSPGRDSYEQYF. In DNA, the CDR3 is TGTGCCAGCTCACCAGGGAGGGATTCCTACGAGCAGTACTTC.

The chain joins TRBV15 to TRBJ2-1; weak D call: TRBD1 (6 bases). Germline values: CDR1 LNHNV, CDR2 YYDKDF (reference sequence). The ends were cut back, 0 bases at V and 9 bases at J, with 12 bases in the middle. There are 14 residues in the CDR3. The DNA of the CDR3 is TGTGCCACCAGCAGAGATTTCAGGGGCGGTGAGCAGTTCTTC. Protein product: CATSRDFRGGEQFF.

The rearrangement links TRBV4-2 to TRBJ2-7; a weak D match, TRBD1 (6 bases). The CDR3 sequence is 14 residues long. Germline V gene lookup returns CDR1 LGHNA and CDR2 YNFKEQ. V was pared by 2 bases and J by 7 bases, with 15 bases between. The CDR3: CASSQRTDTGEQYF. The DNA for the CDR3 is TGTGCCAGCAGCCAAAGGACAGATACGGGGGAGCAGTACTTC.

This sequence joins TRBV25-1 and TRBJ1-3; D not resolved. Trimming removed 3 bases at V and 0 bases at J, with 15 bases between. CDR3 length equals 17 residues. The germline CDR1 and CDR2 sequences are MGHDK and SYGVNS. The CDR3 DNA follows: TGTGCCAGCAGTGACCCCCCAGGCCCGTTCTCTGGAAACACCATATATTTT. Amino acid sequence: CASSDPPGPFSGNTIYF.

The gene calls are TRBV28 and TRBJ1-1; the D is unclear. Germline V gene lookup returns CDR1 MDHEN and CDR2 SYDVKM. CDR3 size: 14 residues. Trimming cost V 1 base and J 11 bases, with 17 bases left between them. The CDR3 spells CASSLLTDGGRAFF. Written as DNA, the CDR3 is TGTGCCAGCAGTTTATTAACCGATGGCGGGCGGGCTTTCTTT.

J is TRBJ1-6 and V is TRBV6-1, with 8 bases fitting TRBD1. In germline, CDR1 is MNHNS, CDR2 SASEGT. This CDR3 has 16 residues. V shed 0 bases and J 10 bases; nucleotides not matched to a gene: 8. As DNA, the CDR3 is TGTGCCAGCAGTGAAGCTCCGACAGGGGTAGGATCACCCCTCCACTTT. It is translated as CASSEAPTGVGSPLHF.

This chain joins TRBV15 and TRBJ1-6; tentatively, D is TRBD1 (6 bases). V was pared by 0 bases and J by 7 bases, with 10 bases between. This CDR3 comprises 15 residues. The germline CDR1 and CDR2 sequences are LNHNV and YYDKDF (reference sequence). The CDR3 sequence is CATSRDRRGNSPLHF. CDR3 in DNA: TGTGCCACCAGCAGAGATAGAAGGGGGAATTCACCCCTCCACTTT.

The chain carries TRBV5-4 and TRBJ1-1; 7 bases are shared with TRBD1. The CDR3 has 14 residues. Trimming removed 4 bases from V and 1 base from J; junction bases left unmatched: 4. From germline, CDR1 is SGHNT and CDR2 YYREEE (reference sequence). CDR3 DNA: TGTGCCAGCAGCCCGGGACAGCAGAACACTGAAGCTTTCTTT. Translated, it gives CASSPGQQNTEAFF.

The genes are TRBV2 and TRBJ1-5; no clear D gene. Trimming left V 8 bases short and J 4 bases short, with 9 bases between. There are 12 residues in the CDR3. Germline V lookup: CDR1 SNHLY, CDR2 FYNNEI. The CDR3 spells CASRGSNQPQHF. The CDR3, as DNA: TGTGCCAGCCGGGGATCTAATCAGCCCCAGCATTTT.

The J gene is TRBJ1-4, the V gene TRBV4-1, with D tentatively TRBD1 (5 bases). With 1 base removed from V and 6 bases from J, the gap between germline ends came to 15 bases. CDR1 MGHRA and CDR2 YSYEKL come from the germline V gene. The CDR3 length is 16 residues. For the CDR3, the DNA is TGCGCCAGCAGCCAAGGGAGGGACCCGCGGGATGAAAAACTGTTTTTT. It translates to CASSQGRDPRDEKLFF.

This chain links TRBV27 with TRBJ1-1; maybe TRBD1 (6 bases). CDR1 and CDR2 (germline): MNHEY, SMNVEV (reference sequence). The CDR3 runs 14 residues. Trimming took 3 bases from V and 1 from J, leaving 9 bases between them. The CDR3 reads CASSLNRANTEAFF. The DNA for the CDR3 is TGTGCCAGCAGTTTGAACAGGGCGAACACTGAAGCTTTCTTT.

The V gene is TRBV30, the J gene TRBJ1-6, with 10 bases lining up with TRBD1. In germline, CDR1 is GTSNPN, CDR2 SVGIG (reference sequence). V was clipped by 4 bases and J by 8 bases; unmatched bases: 5. This CDR3 has 14 residues. The CDR3 loop reads CAWKLDRGYSPLHF. The CDR3 bases are TGTGCCTGGAAATTGGACAGGGGGTATTCACCCCTCCACTTT.

This sequence joins TRBV2 and TRBJ1-5, with 11 bases lining up with TRBD1. Looked up from germline, CDR1 is SNHLY and CDR2 is FYNNEI. V was clipped by 3 bases and J by 1 base; unmatched bases: 11. The CDR3 runs 19 residues. This chain's CDR3 is CASSDRTGGAAGSNQPQHF. DNA of the CDR3: TGTGCCAGCAGTGACCGGACAGGGGGCGCAGCGGGCAGCAATCAGCCCCAGCATTTT.

As to this clone: The same CDR3 arises from other DNA sequences in this sample as well. The V call is TRBV18, the J call TRBJ1-2; D unresolved. The CDR3 runs 15 residues. Per the germline V gene, CDR1 is KGHSH and CDR2 is LQKENI. V was clipped by 3 bases and J by 0 bases, with 11 bases between them. The CDR3: CASSPLAPPNYGYTF. As DNA, the CDR3 is TGTGCCAGCTCACCCCTCGCGCCTCCTAACTATGGCTACACCTTC.

The chain employs TRBV4-1 and TRBJ2-2; 9 positions match TRBD2. This CDR3 region has 19 residues. Unmatched junction bases numbered 11, after V lost 0 bases and J lost 3 bases. Germline lookup yields CDR1 MGHRA and CDR2 YSYEKL. The CDR3 DNA follows: TGCGCCAGCAGCCAAGAGGGGAGAGAGGCGGGGGGGTACACCGGGGAGCTGTTTTTT. This gives the protein CASSQEGREAGGYTGELFF.

The chain recombines TRBV14 with TRBJ2-2; D is unclear. The CDR3 runs to 17 residues. CDR1 SGHDN and CDR2 FVKESK come from the germline V gene. V lost 0 bases and J lost 5, with 16 bases in between. The CDR3 region is CASSQDLVGLKTGELFF. Here the CDR3 DNA reads TGTGCCAGCAGCCAAGATCTAGTGGGTTTGAAGACCGGGGAGCTGTTTTTT.

The chain employs TRBV11-2 and TRBJ2-7, with 7 positions matching TRBD1. The CDR3 runs 16 residues. Germline V gene lookup returns CDR1 SGHAT and CDR2 FQNNGV. V shed 0 bases, J shed 0 bases, and the junction held 5 bases outside the gene matches. In DNA, the CDR3 is TGTGCCAGCAGCTTAGATAGGGCAGGGGGCTCCTACGAGCAGTACTTC. It codes for CASSLDRAGGSYEQYF.